These T cell receptor beta chains were read from a single sample in a study of cytomegalovirus exposure and HLA in healthy donors. Sequencing used immunoSEQ multiplex PCR; TCRdb keeps in-frame clones, though not all of them. The sample consists of 170,000 or so clones, 65% to 85% of them appearing once. The material sequenced was PBMCs. Every receptor here comes from a man between 60 and 70 years old in good health and CMV-seronegative. Each CDR3 is given with its conserved first and last residue. D genes are given only for firm matches. Expanded clones get a size class; other rows say once, few or many, or leave the size out.

clone size,V gene,D gene,J gene,CDR3 protein,CDR3 DNA
NA,TRBV25-1,TRBD2,TRBJ2-1,CASSGVAGLSSYNEQFF,TGTGCCAGCAGTGGGGTAGCGGGGCTTAGCTCCTACAATGAGCAGTTCTTC
NA,TRBV30,NA,TRBJ2-5,CAWSGAGQETQYF,TGTGCCTGGAGTGGGGCGGGACAAGAGACCCAGTACTTC
NA,TRBV6-1,NA,TRBJ1-5,CASSDRQEPQHF,TGTGCCAGCAGTGATAGGCAGGAGCCCCAGCATTTT
few,TRBV4-2,NA,TRBJ1-2,CASSQLGQTGSYGYTF,TGTGCCAGCAGCCAGCTTGGACAGACAGGCTCTTATGGCTACACCTTC
NA,TRBV6-6,TRBD2,TRBJ2-3,CASSPGLAGTDTQYF,TGTGCCAGCAGTCCGGGACTAGCGGGAACAGATACGCAGTATTTT
NA,TRBV29-1,TRBD1,TRBJ2-7,CSVEGTGPGYEQYF,TGCAGCGTTGAAGGGACAGGGCCCGGCTACGAGCAGTACTTC
NA,TRBV7-3,NA,TRBJ2-2,CASRTLAESNTGELFF,TGTGCCAGCAGAACCTTGGCGGAATCGAACACCGGGGAGCTGTTTTTT
NA,TRBV28,TRBD1,TRBJ2-3,CASSPILGGGNQPQYF,TGTGCCAGCAGCCCGATTTTAGGGGGCGGCAATCAGCCCCAGTATTTT
NA,TRBV5-1,TRBD2,TRBJ2-1,CASSGRTSGRSSNEQFF,TGCGCCAGCAGTGGGAGGACTAGCGGGAGGAGTAGTAATGAGCAGTTCTTC
NA,TRBV30,TRBD1,TRBJ1-4,CAGQAGSLTEKLFF,TGTGCCGGACAGGCCGGGAGTCTAACTGAAAAACTGTTTTTT
few,TRBV4-1,NA,TRBJ1-5,CASSQGGGPNQPQHF,TGCGCCAGCAGTCAAGGGGGGGGGCCGAATCAGCCCCAGCATTTT
NA,TRBV2,TRBD1,TRBJ1-2,CASSGQGVGYGYTF,TGTGCCAGCAGTGGACAGGGGGTAGGCTATGGCTACACCTTC
NA,TRBV14,NA,TRBJ1-1,CASSQVGQGRTEAFF,TGTGCCAGCAGCCAAGTGGGCCAGGGGCGGACTGAAGCTTTCTTT
NA,TRBV7-2,TRBD1,TRBJ1-5,CASSGQGNSNQPQHF,TGTGCCAGCAGCGGACAGGGGAATAGCAATCAGCCCCAGCATTTT
NA,TRBV6-5,TRBD2,TRBJ2-1,CASSSLAGSGYNEQFF,TGTGCCAGCAGTTCCTTAGCGGGATCGGGTTACAATGAGCAGTTCTTC
NA,TRBV11-2,NA,TRBJ2-1,CASSQEVAEGSEQFF,TGTGCCAGCAGCCAGGAGGTAGCGGAGGGTAGTGAGCAGTTCTTC
NA,TRBV19,TRBD1,TRBJ1-1,CASNPGRGHATEAFF,TGTGCCAGTAATCCGGGCAGGGGGCATGCCACTGAAGCTTTCTTT
NA,TRBV4-1,TRBD1,TRBJ1-4,CASSQSPGQGEKLFF,TGCGCCAGCAGCCAATCTCCGGGACAGGGGGAAAAACTGTTTTTT
once,TRBV7-2,NA,TRBJ2-5,CASSLAGDQETQYF,TGTGCCAGCAGCTTAGCCGGTGACCAAGAGACCCAGTACTTC
NA,TRBV11-2,NA,TRBJ1-5,CASSLADSSNQPQHF,TGTGCCAGCAGCTTGGCGGACAGTAGCAATCAGCCCCAGCATTTT
NA,TRBV2,NA,TRBJ2-2,CASSEAGGRTGELFF,TGTGCCAGCAGTGAAGCCGGAGGGCGGACCGGGGAGCTGTTTTTT
NA,TRBV11-1,NA,TRBJ2-5,CASSLAQGWETQYF,TGTGCCAGCAGCTTAGCACAGGGATGGGAGACCCAGTACTTC
NA,TRBV7-6,TRBD2,TRBJ2-3,CASSLLAGGTADTQYF,TGTGCCAGCAGCTTACTAGCGGGAGGGACCGCAGATACGCAGTATTTT
once,TRBV9,NA,TRBJ2-5,CASSATGLETQYF,TGTGCCAGCAGCGCTACAGGGTTGGAGACCCAGTACTTC
NA,TRBV28,TRBD1,TRBJ2-3,CASSQIGQGTSTDTQYF,TGTGCCAGCAGTCAGATCGGACAGGGGACTAGCACAGATACGCAGTATTTT
NA,TRBV19,NA,TRBJ1-1,CASCRDLVTEAFF,TGTGCCAGTTGTCGGGATCTGGTCACTGAAGCTTTCTTT
NA,TRBV2,NA,TRBJ2-7,CASTEGRGDEQYF,TGTGCCAGCACCGAAGGTCGGGGAGACGAGCAGTACTTC
few,TRBV10-3,TRBD1,TRBJ1-1,CAIRTGQGNTEAFF,TGTGCCATCAGAACGGGACAGGGGAACACTGAAGCTTTCTTT
NA,TRBV4-2,TRBD2,TRBJ2-2,CASSLLGGGGPGYTGELFF,TGTGCCAGCAGCTTGCTGGGAGGCGGGGGACCCGGGTACACCGGGGAGCTGTTTTTT
NA,TRBV19,TRBD2,TRBJ2-3,CASTSGSPTQYF,TGTGCCAGTACTAGCGGGAGTCCAACGCAGTATTTT
NA,TRBV2,TRBD1,TRBJ1-2,CASSPDRAGYGYTF,TGTGCCAGCAGCCCGGACAGGGCAGGCTATGGCTACACCTTC
NA,TRBV2,NA,TRBJ1-6,CASSDRISYNSPLNF,TGTGCCAGCAGTGACAGGATATCATATAATTCACCCCTCAACTTT
NA,TRBV15,NA,TRBJ1-5,CATSRGERAVSNQPQHF,TGTGCCACCAGCAGAGGAGAGCGGGCAGTTAGCAATCAGCCCCAGCATTTT
NA,TRBV5-1,TRBD1,TRBJ1-1,CASSPNFGTGQTEAFF,TGCGCCAGCAGCCCTAATTTTGGGACAGGGCAAACTGAAGCTTTCTTT
few,TRBV5-1,NA,TRBJ1-2,CASNPGGQNWRVAGYTF,TGCGCCAGCAATCCCGGGGGGCAAAATTGGAGGGTCGCGGGCTACACCTTC
NA,TRBV19,NA,TRBJ2-7,CASSILGAHEQYF,TGTGCCAGTAGTATTTTGGGGGCTCACGAGCAGTACTTC
NA,TRBV5-1,NA,TRBJ2-5,CASNWGGLGETQYF,TGCGCCAGCAACTGGGGGGGCCTAGGAGAGACCCAGTACTTC
NA,TRBV2,NA,TRBJ2-2,CASRLGSTGELFF,TGTGCCAGCAGGCTGGGGAGCACCGGGGAGCTGTTTTTT
few,TRBV5-6,NA,TRBJ1-1,CASSLGAMNTEAFF,TGTGCCAGCAGCTTGGGGGCTATGAACACTGAAGCTTTCTTT
few,TRBV6-6,NA,TRBJ1-5,CASSLQGGNQPQHF,TGTGCCAGCAGTCTACAGGGAGGCAATCAGCCCCAGCATTTT
NA,TRBV21-1,NA,TRBJ1-2,CASRQGPGQGNYGYTF,TGTGCCAGCAGGCAAGGCCCCGGACAGGGCAACTATGGCTACACCTTC
NA,TRBV15,TRBD2,TRBJ2-1,CATSRAREGSNEQFF,TGTGCCACCAGCAGAGCCAGGGAGGGATCCAATGAGCAGTTCTTC
NA,TRBV5-4,TRBD1,TRBJ2-1,CASSRTGTGGDEQFF,TGTGCCAGCAGCCGAACCGGGACAGGGGGTGATGAGCAGTTCTTC
NA,TRBV25-1,TRBD1,TRBJ1-1,CASSEFRGQGSEAFF,TGTGCCAGCAGTGAATTTAGGGGGCAAGGTAGTGAAGCTTTCTTT
once,TRBV5-4,TRBD1,TRBJ2-7,CASSNRDRGSEQYF,TGTGCCAGCAGCAACCGGGACAGGGGTTCCGAGCAGTACTTC
NA,TRBV28,TRBD1,TRBJ2-7,CASRPSGTGSDEQYF,TGTGCCAGCAGACCCTCGGGGACAGGGTCGGACGAGCAGTACTTC
NA,TRBV9,NA,TRBJ1-1,CASSPRPGANTEAFF,TGTGCCAGCAGCCCCAGGCCAGGGGCGAACACTGAAGCTTTCTTT
few,TRBV4-1,TRBD2,TRBJ2-5,CASSHRLAGEREQYF,TGCGCCAGCAGCCACCGACTAGCGGGAGAAAGGGAGCAGTACTTC
NA,TRBV7-2,TRBD2,TRBJ2-7,CASSFLTSGRGEQYF,TGTGCCAGCAGCTTCCTAACTAGCGGGAGGGGAGAGCAGTACTTC
NA,TRBV19,NA,TRBJ2-3,CASTHRDTSTDTQYF,TGTGCCAGTACCCACCGGGACACCAGCACAGATACGCAGTATTTT
NA,TRBV18,TRBD1,TRBJ1-1,CASSPPGQGQNTEAFF,TGTGCCAGCTCACCGCCGGGACAGGGGCAGAACACTGAAGCTTTCTTT
NA,TRBV5-1,TRBD2,TRBJ2-7,CASRMEASGGSYEQYF,TGCGCCAGCAGAATGGAGGCTAGCGGGGGCTCCTACGAGCAGTACTTC
NA,TRBV9,TRBD1,TRBJ2-7,CASSETGQGAYEQYF,TGTGCCAGCAGCGAAACCGGCCAGGGGGCCTACGAGCAGTACTTC
few,TRBV2,NA,TRBJ1-1,CASSLGGLYAFF,TGTGCCAGCAGCCTCGGGGGGCTTTACGCTTTCTTT
NA,TRBV5-6,TRBD1,TRBJ1-1,CASSLGQGVGTEAFF,TGTGCCAGCAGCTTGGGGCAGGGGGTGGGCACTGAAGCTTTCTTT
NA,TRBV12-5,NA,TRBJ1-4,CASGLGQFGGRTNEKLFF,TGTGCTAGTGGTTTGGGTCAGTTTGGTGGGAGGACTAATGAAAAACTGTTTTTT
NA,TRBV7-8,NA,TRBJ1-3,CASSLVGGDDSGNTIYF,TGTGCCAGCAGCTTAGTTGGAGGCGACGACTCTGGAAACACCATATATTTT
few,TRBV6-1,TRBD1,TRBJ1-5,CASSAPGTGSAAQHF,TGTGCCAGCAGTGCGCCCGGGACAGGGTCAGCGGCCCAGCATTTT
NA,TRBV2,NA,TRBJ2-1,CASTVGQTAYNEQFF,TGTGCCAGCACCGTCGGACAGACAGCCTACAATGAGCAGTTCTTC